This T cell receptor (beta chain) originates from a study of spatial heterogeneity in lung cancer. This clonotype turned up a few times. Compared with germline, one end of the junction differs, possibly owing to a read error. As to time point: blood at routine non-recurrence follow-up after resection. Sequencing was performed on whole RNA extracted from tumor and nontumor lung tissue, or from frozen PBMC, and the material was left unsorted. Germline V lookup: CDR1 SSHAT, CDR2 FNYEAQ (reference sequence). This CDR3 comprises 14 residues. TCRdb passed the 5' RACE reads through MiXCR, listing each CDR3 protein once. The table lists some 120,000 distinct CDR3 sequences, 12% of them singletons.

This clonotype was sampled from a male donor with early-stage non-small cell lung cancer. This material consisted of PBMCs, taken at follow-up. This chain uses TRBV7-7 with TRBJ1-4, with D unresolved. CDR3 loop: CASSPLGEQQKLFF. The CDR3 DNA reads TGTGCTAGCAGCCCTCTCGGGGAGCAGCAAAAACTGTTTTTT. Using reference TRBV7-7 and TRBJ1-4 for the parts outside the CDR3, the full variable domain is GAGVSQSPRYKVTKRGQDVTLRCDPISSHATLYWYQQALGQGPEFLTYFNYEAQPDKSGLPSDRFSAERPEGSISTLTIQRTEQRDSAMYRCASSPLGEQQKLFFGSGTQLSVL.